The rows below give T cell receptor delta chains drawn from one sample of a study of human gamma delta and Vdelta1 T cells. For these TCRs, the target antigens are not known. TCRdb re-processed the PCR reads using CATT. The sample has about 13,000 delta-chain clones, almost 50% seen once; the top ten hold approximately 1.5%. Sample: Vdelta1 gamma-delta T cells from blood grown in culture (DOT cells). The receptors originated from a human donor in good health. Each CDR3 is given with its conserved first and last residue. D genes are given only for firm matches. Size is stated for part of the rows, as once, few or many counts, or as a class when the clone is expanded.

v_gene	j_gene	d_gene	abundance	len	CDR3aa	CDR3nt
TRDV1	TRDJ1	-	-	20	CALGELYLWLGDHYTDKLIF	-
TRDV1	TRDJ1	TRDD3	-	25	CALGEEDWGILRAMCGRKYTDKLIF	TGTGCTCTTGGGGAGGAGGACTGGGGGATACTGAGGGCTATGTGCGGGAGAAAGTACACCGATAAACTCATCTTT
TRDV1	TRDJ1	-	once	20	CALGELSPHEPKSTTDKLIF	TGTGCTCTTGGGGAACTCTCACCTCATGAACCCAAGAGCACCACCGATAAACTCATCTTT
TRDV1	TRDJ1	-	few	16	CALGVIGFWKTNKLIF	TGTGCTCTTGGGGTGATCGGGTTTTGGAAGACCAATAAACTCATCTTT
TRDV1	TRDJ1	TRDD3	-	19	CALGVRLLLPGDTVDKLIF	TGTGCTCTTGGGGTCCGTCTTCTCCTACCGGGGGATACGGTCGATAAACTCATCTTT
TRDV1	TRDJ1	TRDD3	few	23	CALGPLRIPGRTGGYWDTDKLIF	TGTGCTCTTGGTCCCCTTCGAATTCCTGGCCGTACTGGGGGATACTGGGACACCGATAAACTCATCTTT
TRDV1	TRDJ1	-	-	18	CALGTRFLQGILTDKLIF	TGTGCTCTTGGGACCCGTTTCCTACAGGGGATACTGACCGATAAACTCATCTTT
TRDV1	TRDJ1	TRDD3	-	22	CALGLAIRPHTGGYDTTDKLIF	TGTGCTCTTGGGTTGGCTATACGGCCCCATACTGGGGGATACGACACCACCGATAAACTCATCTTT
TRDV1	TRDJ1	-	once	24	CALGEQPAFLRVGGFTLPTDKLIF	TGTGCTCTTGGGGAACAACCCGCATTCCTACGAGTTGGGGGATTTACATTGCCCACCGATAAACTCATCTTT
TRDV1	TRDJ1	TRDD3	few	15	CALGDPTYVWGILIF	TGTGCTCTTGGGGACCCTACATACGTCTGGGGGATACTCATCTTT
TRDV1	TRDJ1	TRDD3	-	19	CALGEPSLLGDTSPDKLIF	TGTGCTCTTGGGGAACCTTCTTTACTGGGGGATACCTCCCCCGATAAACTCATCTTT
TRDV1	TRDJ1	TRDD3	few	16	CALGELRGGDTDKLIF	TGTGCTCTTGGGGAACTCAGGGGGGGGGATACCGATAAACTCATCTTT
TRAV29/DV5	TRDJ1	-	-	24	CSVLLCSKRSWKTLLGYNTDKLIF	-
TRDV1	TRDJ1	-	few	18	CALGELEKNYPWADKLIF	TGTGCTCTTGGGGAACTAGAAAAAAACTACCCGTGGGCCGATAAACTCATCTTT
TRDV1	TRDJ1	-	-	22	CALGELSTSPGTALSYTDKLIF	TGTGCTCTTGGGGAACTTTCGACCTCCCCGGGTACTGCCCTCTCGTACACCGATAAACTCATCTTT
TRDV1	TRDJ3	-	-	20	CALGEPLLRRGSWDTRQMFF	TGTGCTCTTGGGGAACCGCTGCTACGACGTGGGTCTTGGGACACCCGACAGATGTTTTTC
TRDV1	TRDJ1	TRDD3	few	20	CALGEIPILVLGDTTDKLIF	TGTGCTCTTGGGGAAATCCCCATCCTGGTACTGGGGGATACGACCGATAAACTCATCTTT
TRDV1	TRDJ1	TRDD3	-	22	CALVKRNPKAQDWGMNTDKLIF	TGTGCTCTTGTGAAAAGGAATCCTAAGGCCCAAGACTGGGGGATGAATACCGATAAACTCATCTTT
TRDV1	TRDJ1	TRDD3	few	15	CALGDGDTGTDKLIF	TGTGCTCTTGGGGATGGGGATACGGGCACCGATAAACTCATCTTT
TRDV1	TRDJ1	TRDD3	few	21	CALGEIPAGGYLGLYTDKLIF	TGTGCTCTTGGGGAAATTCCCGCTGGGGGATACCTCGGACTTTACACCGATAAACTCATCTTT
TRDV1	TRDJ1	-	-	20	CALGEGLPNEGYRPTDKLIF	TGTGCTCTTGGGGAAGGCCTTCCGAACGAGGGGTACAGACCCACCGATAAACTCATCTTT
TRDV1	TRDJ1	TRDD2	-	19	CALGERFPTYPRMADKLIF	TGTGCTCTTGGGGAGCGATTTCCTACCTACCCGCGTATGGCCGATAAACTCATCTTT
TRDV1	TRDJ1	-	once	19	CALGELSLGPPMGTDKLIF	TGTGCTCTTGGGGAATTGAGCTTAGGTCCTCCTATGGGCACCGATAAACTCATCTTT
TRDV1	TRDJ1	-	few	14	CALGELRRSVKLIF	TGTGCTCTTGGGGAACTAAGGCGGAGCGTAAAACTCATCTTT
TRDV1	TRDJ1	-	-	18	CALGESGPQGPLADKLIF	TGTGCTCTTGGGGAATCAGGTCCCCAGGGGCCTCTAGCCGATAAACTCATCTTT
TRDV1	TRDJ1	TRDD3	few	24	CALGEVSFPNLETLGARYTDKLIF	TGTGCTCTTGGGGAAGTCTCTTTTCCCAACCTTGAAACCCTGGGGGCCCGGTACACCGATAAACTCATCTTT
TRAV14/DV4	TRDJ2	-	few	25	CALSEALGNGTELLSLGNLTAQLFF	TGTGCTCTGAGTGAGGCGCTAGGCAACGGTACAGAATTGCTTAGTTTGGGAAACTTGACAGCACAACTCTTCTTT
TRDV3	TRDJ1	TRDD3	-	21	CAFTPPGGPRTGGVYTDKLIF	TGTGCCTTTACACCCCCAGGTGGCCCCCGTACTGGGGGTGTGTACACCGATAAACTCATCTTT
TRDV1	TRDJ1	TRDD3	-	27	CALGELSPRHVYGGSVLGVLYTDKLIF	TGTGCTCTTGGGGAACTTTCCCCCCGCCATGTATATGGGGGGTCCGTACTGGGGGTCTTGTACACCGATAAACTCATCTTT
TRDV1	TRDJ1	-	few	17	CALGEFGGGPYTDKLIF	TGTGCTCTTGGGGAATTCGGGGGGGGTCCTTACACCGATAAACTCATCTTT
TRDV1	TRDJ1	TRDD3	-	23	CALGETRGTPTGYWGTSTDKLIF	TGTGCTCTTGGGGAAACTCGTGGGACCCCTACGGGGTACTGGGGGACTTCCACCGATAAACTCATCTTT
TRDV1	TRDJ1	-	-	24	CALGELALPTDDWGFSIYTDKLIF	TGTGCTCTTGGGGAACTAGCACTTCCTACGGACGACTGGGGGTTCTCTATTTACACCGATAAACTCATCTTT
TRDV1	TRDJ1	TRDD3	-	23	CALGPFPDFLRHTGGYFTDKLIF	TGTGCTCTTGGGCCTTTTCCGGACTTCCTACGCCATACTGGGGGATACTTCACCGATAAACTCATCTTT
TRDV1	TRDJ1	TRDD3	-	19	CALGEPPTWGIAYTDKLIF	TGTGCTCTTGGGGAACCACCTACGTGGGGGATAGCTTACACCGATAAACTCATCTTT
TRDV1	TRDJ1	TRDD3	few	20	CALGKIGTGGYPRVLDKLIF	TGTGCTCTTGGGAAGATCGGTACTGGGGGATACCCTAGAGTACTGGATAAACTCATCTTT
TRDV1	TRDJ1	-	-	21	CALGELVLGNSGDPHTDKLIF	TGTGCTCTTGGGGAACTAGTGTTGGGAAACTCAGGGGATCCTCACACCGATAAACTCATCTTT
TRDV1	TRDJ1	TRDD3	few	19	CALGESYRLGGQNTDKLIF	TGTGCTCTTGGGGAGAGCTACCGCCTGGGGGGTCAAAACACCGATAAACTCATCTTT
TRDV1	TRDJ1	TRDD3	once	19	CALGERSSLLGDTPSVLIF	TGTGCTCTTGGGGAACGGAGTTCATTACTGGGGGATACGCCCTCTGTACTCATCTTT
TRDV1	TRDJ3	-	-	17	CALGEPNADWDTRQMFF	TGTGCTCTTGGGGAACCCAACGCGGACTGGGACACCCGACAGATGTTTTTC
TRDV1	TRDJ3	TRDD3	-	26	CALGEIYLPAVVGDTPTSWDTRQMFF	TGTGCTCTTGGGGAAATCTATCTTCCAGCGGTGGTGGGGGATACGCCCACCTCCTGGGACACCCGACAGATGTTTTTC
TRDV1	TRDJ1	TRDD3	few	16	CALGEGGIYTPDKLIF	TGTGCTCTTGGGGAAGGGGGGATTTATACTCCCGATAAACTCATCTTT
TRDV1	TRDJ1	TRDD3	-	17	CALGEFLGDVHTDKLIF	TGTGCTCTTGGGGAATTTCTGGGGGATGTACACACCGATAAACTCATCTTT
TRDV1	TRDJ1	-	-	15	CALGESRKYTDKLIF	TGTGCTCTTGGGGAATCGCGGAAGTACACCGATAAACTCATCTTT
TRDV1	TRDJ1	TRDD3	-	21	CALGEPPPGPGWGIVTDKLIF	TGTGCTCTTGGGGAACCTCCCCCCGGCCCAGGGTGGGGGATAGTGACCGATAAACTCATCTTT
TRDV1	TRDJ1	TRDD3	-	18	CALGEKNPRGDTRDKLIF	TGTGCTCTTGGGGAAAAGAATCCTAGGGGGGATACGCGTGATAAACTCATCTTT
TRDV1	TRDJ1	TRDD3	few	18	CALGDGSRTGVNTDKLIF	TGTGCTCTTGGGGACGGCTCGCGAACTGGGGTAAACACCGATAAACTCATCTTT
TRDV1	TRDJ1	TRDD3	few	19	CALGELLGASTKHTDKLIF	TGTGCTCTTGGGGAATTACTGGGGGCTTCAACGAAACACACCGATAAACTCATCTTT